This record concerns one T cell receptor (beta chain) sequence. This sample was included in a study of T-cell reconstitution after alpha-beta-depleted transplantation in children. This sample's TCRbeta library carried unique molecular identifier barcodes. TCRdb reprocessed the PCR reads via MiXCR and lists one record per CDR3 protein. The table shows around 340,000 distinct CDR3 sequences, with roughly 15% occurring only once. Looked up from germline, CDR1 is MDHEN and CDR2 is SYDVKM. The V and J ends lost 3 bases and 3 bases respectively, with 5 bases between them. The CDR3 runs 13 residues. The specimen was PBMCs, collected from the stem cell graft. V is TRBV28 and J is TRBJ1-4, with unresolved D. This sequence originates from a human donor who donated a stem cell graft to a child with Fanconi anemia. The CDR3 nucleotides read TGTGCCAGCAGTTTCGGGCCTAATGAAAAACTGTTTTTT. Its protein is CASSFGPNEKLFF.